A single sample gave rise to the 17 T cell receptor beta chains below, sequenced in a study of OX40 agonist ivuxolimab in advanced cancers. Data came from immunoSEQ multiplex PCR; TCRdb stores just in-frame clones and leaves some out. The table shows 10,000 to 15,000 clones, with just under 90% occurring only once. Sequenced here: CD4+ or CD8+ T cells sorted from blood, sampled in a trial of the OX40 agonist ivuxolimab. The receptors shown here come from an adult with an advanced solid tumor such as melanoma, head and neck, liver or kidney cancer.

The chain has TRBV7-9 and TRBJ2-3, with TRBD1 matching over 8 bases. Trimming cost V 7 bases and J 0 bases; bases outside gene matches: 9. Germline assignment: CDR1 SEHNR and CDR2 FQNEAQ (reference sequence). This CDR3 is built from 16 residues. The DNA of the CDR3 is TGTGCCAGCAACCCCAGGGGGCAAGCTAGCACAGATACGCAGTATTTT. Protein product: CASNPRGQASTDTQYF.

The gene calls are TRBV7-9 and TRBJ2-3; 13 bases map to TRBD2. Germline-derived CDR1 and CDR2 are SEHNR and FQNEAQ (reference sequence). J lost 5 bases, V lost 5 bases, and 4 bases had no gene match. The CDR3 is made up of 15 amino acids. The CDR3 protein is CASSLLAGGVDTQYF. In DNA, the CDR3 is TGTGCCAGCAGCCTACTAGCGGGAGGGGTAGATACGCAGTATTTT.

This chain links TRBV6-5 with TRBJ2-1; 7 bases map to TRBD2. V lost 5 bases, J lost 4 bases, and 5 bases stayed unmatched. The CDR3 has 14 amino acids. CDR1 is MNHEY, CDR2 SVGAGI, per germline. As DNA, the CDR3 is TGTGCCAGCAGTCAGGGACTACTATACAATGAGCAGTTCTTC. Its protein product is CASSQGLLYNEQFF.

V and J are TRBV6-4 and TRBJ1-2; 8 nucleotides agree with TRBD1. CDR1 and CDR2 from the germline V gene are MRHNA and SNTAGT. The CDR3 covers 14 residues. The ends lost 2 bases at V and 7 bases at J; junction bases unmatched: 6. The CDR3 is CASSDLGQGGGYTF. CDR3 bases: TGTGCCAGCAGTGACCTTGGACAGGGCGGTGGCTACACCTTC.

This chain uses TRBV30 with TRBJ2-7; 7 bases are a match to TRBD1. J was trimmed by 0 bases and V by 0 bases; bases with no gene match: 2. Germline CDR1 and CDR2: GTSNPN and SVGIG (reference sequence). The CDR3 length is 14 residues. The CDR3 DNA follows: TGTGCCTGGAGTGTAGGGGGCCGCTCCTACGAGCAGTACTTC. It yields the protein CAWSVGGRSYEQYF. The full variable domain, completed using reference TRBV30 and TRBJ2-7, is SQTIHQWPATLVQPVGSPLSLECTVEGTSNPNLYWYRQAAGRGLQLLFYSVGIGQISSEVPQNLSASRPQDRQFILSSKKLLLSDSGFYLCAWSVGGRSYEQYFGPGTRLTVT.

The chain links TRBV11-3 to TRBJ2-7; D is possibly TRBD2 (5 bases). V was pared by 1 base and J by 5 bases, with 12 bases between. Looked up from germline, CDR1 is SGHNT and CDR2 is YENEEA. This CDR3 is 14 amino acids long. CDR3 residues: CASSLVVGVNEQYF. The CDR3 DNA sequence: TGTGCCAGCAGCTTAGTGGTGGGAGTCAACGAGCAGTACTTC.

This rearrangement joins TRBV7-8 to TRBJ1-5, with D perhaps TRBD1 (6 bases). The V gene lost 8 bases and the J gene lost 3 bases, with 14 bases spanning the gap. Germline V lookup: CDR1 SGHVS, CDR2 FQNEAQ. This CDR3 comprises 14 residues. CDR3 sequence (DNA): TGTGCCAGCTGGGGGCAGGGAGACAATCAGCCCCAGCATTTT. As protein: CASWGQGDNQPQHF.

The chain joins TRBV30 to TRBJ1-2; 10 bases align to TRBD1. Trimming at V came to 1 base and at J to 6 bases, leaving 11 bases not matched to a gene. CDR1 and CDR2 from the germline V gene are GTSNPN and SVGIG (reference sequence). The CDR3 has 16 residues. Here the CDR3 DNA reads TGTGCCTGGAGTGCGACAGGGGGCCGTGGTTGGGATGGCTACACCTTC. Protein: CAWSATGGRGWDGYTF.

Concerning this clone itself: Germline is not matched at one junction end, which may reflect a read error. The rearrangement uses TRBV5-4 and TRBJ1-1, with no clear D. Germline lookup yields CDR1 SGHNT and CDR2 YYREEE (reference sequence). The CDR3 is 12 amino acids. As DNA, the CDR3 is TGTGCCACCAGCTTGGGGAACACTGAAGCTTTCTTT. Translation: CATSLGNTEAFF.

This chain connects TRBV5-6 to TRBJ2-4, with D unclear. Trimming shortened V by 3 bases and J by 0 bases, and 10 bases separated the two germline ends. CDR3 size: 15 residues. Germline V gene lookup returns CDR1 SGHDT and CDR2 YYEEEE. CDR3 residues: CASSSWFLAKNIQYF. The DNA for the CDR3 is TGTGCCAGCAGCTCCTGGTTCCTAGCCAAAAACATTCAGTACTTC.

The chain uses TRBV29-1 and TRBJ1-4; the D is unclear. The germline gives CDR1 SQVTM, CDR2 ANQGSEA. V was shortened by 4 bases and J by 7 bases, with 10 bases between the two germline ends. The CDR3 extends over 12 amino acids. The CDR3 region has the DNA TGCAGCGTTGTAGGGATCGGTGAAAAACTGTTTTTT. As protein: CSVVGIGEKLFF.

By share, this clone ranks as medium-sized (0.01 to 0.1%). The rearrangement links TRBV10-3 to TRBJ2-7; TRBD1 is a possible D gene (9 bases). The CDR3 has 17 amino acids. Trimming took 9 bases from V and 7 from J, leaving 31 bases between them. From germline, CDR1 is ENHRY and CDR2 SYGVKD. CDR3 DNA sequence: TGTGCCATTAGGACAGGGGTCGGGAACGGGAGGGCCCAGGAGCAGTACTTC. It is translated as CAIRTGVGNGRAQEQYF.

The chain carries TRBV5-4 and TRBJ2-6; D ambiguous. Germline lookup yields CDR1 SGHNT and CDR2 YYREEE (reference sequence). The V gene lost 1 base and the J gene lost 3 bases, with 14 bases spanning the gap. This CDR3 comprises 17 residues. CDR3 sequence reads: CASSLQASVYGANVLTF. The CDR3 bases are TGTGCCAGCAGCTTGCAAGCTTCCGTCTATGGGGCCAACGTCCTGACTTTC.

This chain joins TRBV11-2 and TRBJ2-1; D is possibly TRBD1 or TRBD2 (6 bases each). V lost 6 bases and J lost 15, with 18 bases in between. CDR1 is SGHAT, CDR2 FQNNGV, per germline. The CDR3 is 12 amino acids. In DNA, the CDR3 is TGTGCCAGCAGAGTAGGGGGGATAAACCCGTTCTTC. This codes for CASRVGGINPFF.

The chain joins TRBV6-5 to TRBJ1-5; TRBD1 is a possible D gene (6 bases). CDR1 MNHEY and CDR2 SVGAGI come from the germline V gene. With 0 bases removed from V and 7 bases from J, the gap between germline ends came to 13 bases. This CDR3 has 15 amino acids. The CDR3 reads CASSYSKGVRQPQHF. The CDR3 bases are TGTGCCAGCAGTTACTCGAAGGGGGTAAGGCAGCCCCAGCATTTT.

The chain is built from TRBV7-9 and TRBJ2-7; D possibly corresponds to TRBD1 (5 bases). Deletions cut 5 bases from V and 5 bases from J, with 16 bases between. From germline, CDR1 is SEHNR and CDR2 FQNEAQ (reference sequence). The CDR3 has 14 amino acids. The CDR3 DNA is TGTGCCAGCAGCATAAGCAGGGCTCAGGACGAGCAGTACTTC. This codes for CASSISRAQDEQYF.

There are a few counts of this clone. The chain has TRBV9 and TRBJ2-2; TRBD2 might be the D (5 bases). The CDR3 extends over 17 amino acids. The V gene lost 0 bases and the J gene lost 7 bases, with 19 bases spanning the gap. Germline CDR1 is SGDLS and CDR2 is YYNGEE. The CDR3 loop reads CASSVAVRALGIGELFF. In DNA form, the CDR3 reads TGTGCCAGCAGCGTAGCGGTGCGAGCTCTCGGGATCGGGGAGCTGTTTTTT.